This record covers a single T cell receptor beta chain. With 5 bases removed from V and 4 bases from J, the gap between germline ends came to 14 bases. Germline-derived CDR1 and CDR2 are MNHNY and SVGAGI (reference sequence). The CDR3 loop spans 14 amino acids. The entry originates in a study of cytotoxic CD8 clonotypes in ibrutinib-treated CLL. Here immunoSEQ multiplex PCR was the method, and the copy in TCRdb shows in-frame clones only, minus some. Altogether approximately 91,000 clones are present, around 75% being singletons, with the ten largest covering roughly 4.8%. The material sequenced was PBMCs, taken after 12 months of ibrutinib treatment. The origin of this receptor is a human donor with chronic lymphocytic leukemia. The chain links TRBV6-6 to TRBJ1-1; D ambiguous. CDR3: CASSPSTWGTEAFF. The CDR3 bases are TGTGCCAGCAGTCCCTCAACCTGGGGCACTGAAGCTTTCTTT.